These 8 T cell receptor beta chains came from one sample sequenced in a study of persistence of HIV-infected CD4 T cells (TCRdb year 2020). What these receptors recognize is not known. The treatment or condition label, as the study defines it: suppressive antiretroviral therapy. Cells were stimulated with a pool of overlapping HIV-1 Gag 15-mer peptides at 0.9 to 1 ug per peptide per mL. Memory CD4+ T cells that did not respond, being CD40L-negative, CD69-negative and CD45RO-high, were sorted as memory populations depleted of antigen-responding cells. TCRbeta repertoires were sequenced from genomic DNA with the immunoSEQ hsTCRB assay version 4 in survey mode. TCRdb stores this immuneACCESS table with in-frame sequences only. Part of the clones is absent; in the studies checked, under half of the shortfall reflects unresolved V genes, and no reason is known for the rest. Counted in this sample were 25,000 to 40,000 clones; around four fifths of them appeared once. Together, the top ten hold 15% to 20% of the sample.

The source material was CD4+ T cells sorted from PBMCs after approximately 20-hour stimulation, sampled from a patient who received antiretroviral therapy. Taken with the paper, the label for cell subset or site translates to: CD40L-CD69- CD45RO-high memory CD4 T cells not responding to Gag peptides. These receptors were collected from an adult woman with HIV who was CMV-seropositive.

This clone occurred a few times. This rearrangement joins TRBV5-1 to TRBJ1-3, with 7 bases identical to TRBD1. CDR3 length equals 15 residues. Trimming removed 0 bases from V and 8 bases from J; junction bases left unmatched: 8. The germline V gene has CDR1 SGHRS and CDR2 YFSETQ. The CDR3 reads CASSLDGQDRDTIYF. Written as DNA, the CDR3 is TGCGCCAGCAGCTTGGACGGACAGGACCGAGACACCATATATTTT.

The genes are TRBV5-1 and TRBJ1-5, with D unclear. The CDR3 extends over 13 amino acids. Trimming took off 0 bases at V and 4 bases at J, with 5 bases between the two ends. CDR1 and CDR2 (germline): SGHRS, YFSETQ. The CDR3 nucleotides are TGCGCCAGCAGCTTGGCCCCGAATCAGCCCCAGCATTTT. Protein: CASSLAPNQPQHF. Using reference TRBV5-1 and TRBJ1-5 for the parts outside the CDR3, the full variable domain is KAGVTQTPRYLIKTRGQQVTLSCSPISGHRSVSWYQQTPGQGLQFLFEYFSETQRNKGNFPGRFSGRQFSNSRSEMNVSTLELGDSALYLCASSLAPNQPQHFGDGTRLSIL.

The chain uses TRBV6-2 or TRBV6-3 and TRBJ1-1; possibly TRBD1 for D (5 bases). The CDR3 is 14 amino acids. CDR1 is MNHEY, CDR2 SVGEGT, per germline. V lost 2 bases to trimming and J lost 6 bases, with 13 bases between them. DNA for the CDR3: TGTGCCAGCAGTTACGGTAAGGGGAGGGCTGAAGCTTTCTTT. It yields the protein CASSYGKGRAEAFF.

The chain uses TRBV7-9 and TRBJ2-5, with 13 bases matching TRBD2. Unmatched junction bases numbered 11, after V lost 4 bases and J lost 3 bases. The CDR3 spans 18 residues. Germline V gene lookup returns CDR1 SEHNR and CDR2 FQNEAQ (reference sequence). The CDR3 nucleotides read TGTGCCAGCAGCTCCCGACTAGCGGGAGGTGGAGTGGAAGAGACCCAGTACTTC. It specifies CASSSRLAGGGVEETQYF.

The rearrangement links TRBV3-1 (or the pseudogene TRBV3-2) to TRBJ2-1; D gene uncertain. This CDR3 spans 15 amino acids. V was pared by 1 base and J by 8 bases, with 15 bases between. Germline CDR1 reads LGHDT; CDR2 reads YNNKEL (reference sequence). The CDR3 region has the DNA TGTGCCAGCAGCCAAGTGGGTCAGGTTACTTATGAGCAGTTCTTC. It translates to CASSQVGQVTYEQFF.

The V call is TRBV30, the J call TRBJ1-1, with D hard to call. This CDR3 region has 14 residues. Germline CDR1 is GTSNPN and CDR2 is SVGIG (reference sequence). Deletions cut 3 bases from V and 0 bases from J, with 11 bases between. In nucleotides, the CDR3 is TGTGCCTGGAGGATCGGGCAACTGAACACTGAAGCTTTCTTT. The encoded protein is CAWRIGQLNTEAFF.

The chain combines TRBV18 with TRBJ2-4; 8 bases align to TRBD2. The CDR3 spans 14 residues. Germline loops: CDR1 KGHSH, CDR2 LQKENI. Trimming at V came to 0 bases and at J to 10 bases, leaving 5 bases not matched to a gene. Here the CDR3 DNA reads TGTGCCAGCTCACCACCGAGAACGGGAGGGATTCAGTACTTC. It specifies CASSPPRTGGIQYF.

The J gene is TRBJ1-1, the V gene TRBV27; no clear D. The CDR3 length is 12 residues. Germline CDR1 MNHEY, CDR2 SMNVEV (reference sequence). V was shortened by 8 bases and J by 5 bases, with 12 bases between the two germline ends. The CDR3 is CASWAQRTEAFF. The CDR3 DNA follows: TGTGCCAGCTGGGCCCAGCGGACTGAAGCTTTCTTT.